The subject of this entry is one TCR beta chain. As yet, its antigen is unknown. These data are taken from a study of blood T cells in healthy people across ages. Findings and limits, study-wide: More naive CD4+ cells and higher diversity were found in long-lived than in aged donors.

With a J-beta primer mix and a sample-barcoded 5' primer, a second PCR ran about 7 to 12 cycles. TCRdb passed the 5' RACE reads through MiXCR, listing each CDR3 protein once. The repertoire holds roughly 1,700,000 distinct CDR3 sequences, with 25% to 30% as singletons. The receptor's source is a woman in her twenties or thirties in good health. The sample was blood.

As DNA, the CDR3 is TGCAGTGCTAGAGTGGACGCGAGCGGGGGGGCAAACAATGAGCAGTTCTTC. This sequence encodes CSARVDASGGANNEQFF. The V and J genes are TRBV20-1 and TRBJ2-1; 10 bases map to TRBD2. This CDR3 region has 17 residues. Trimming at V came to 1 base and at J to 5 bases, leaving 11 bases not matched to a gene. Germline CDR1 and CDR2: DFQATT and SNEGSKA (reference sequence).